What follows are 27 T cell receptor beta chains derived from one specimen sequenced in a study of T-cell memory formation after mild COVID-19. TCRdb itself ran the 5' RACE reads through MiXCR, one entry per CDR3 protein. The table includes 350,000 to 450,000 distinct CDR3 sequences, over 15% detected once. Sequenced sample: PBMCs or a T cell subset sorted from them (not recorded which). The receptors come from an adult woman who had mild COVID-19 (a few samples of this study predate the infection). Cell type and time point are not known.

The CDR3 reads CASSYGREAFF. Written as DNA, the CDR3 is TGTGCCAGCAGTTACGGCAGGGAAGCTTTCTTT. The J gene is TRBJ1-1, the V gene TRBV6-6; D is uncertain. The V gene lost 2 bases and the J gene lost 8 bases, with 6 bases spanning the gap. The CDR3 is made up of 11 amino acids. Germline V gene sequence: CDR1 MNHNY, CDR2 SVGAGI (reference sequence).

This clonotype was detected many times. This chain connects TRBV6-2 or TRBV6-3 to TRBJ2-6; 7 bases are a match to TRBD2. Looked up from germline, CDR1 is MNHEY and CDR2 is SVGEGT. Trimming cost V 7 bases and J 1 base; bases outside gene matches: 4. The CDR3 has 15 amino acids. The CDR3 spells CASTRDYSGANVLTF. As DNA, the CDR3 is TGTGCCAGCACCCGGGACTATTCTGGGGCCAACGTCCTGACTTTC.

This clonotype came up a few times. V gene TRBV3-1 combines with J gene TRBJ2-3; D gene ambiguous. This CDR3 contains 13 residues. The V gene lost 2 bases and the J gene lost 8 bases, with 11 bases spanning the gap. Germline V gene data show CDR1 as LGHDT and CDR2 as YNNKEL (reference sequence). CDR3 in DNA: TGTGCCAGCAGCCAACCCAACGAGGTTACGCAGTATTTT. This translates into CASSQPNEVTQYF.

The V and J genes are TRBV7-9 and TRBJ2-1; D is possibly TRBD1 or TRBD2 (5 bases each). CDR1 is SEHNR and CDR2 is FQNEAQ in the germline V gene (reference sequence). The CDR3 consists of 12 residues. The V end lost 5 bases, the J end lost 10 bases, and 12 bases lay between the germline ends. CDR3 nucleotide sequence: TGTGCCAGCAGCAAAGGGGAGAGAGAGCAGTTCTTC. It yields the protein CASSKGEREQFF.

This clonotype was seen more than once but under ten times. The genes are TRBV27 and TRBJ1-1; D perhaps matches TRBD1 (5 bases). Germline lookup yields CDR1 MNHEY and CDR2 SMNVEV (reference sequence). V was shortened by 5 bases and J by 6 bases, with 10 bases between the two germline ends. This CDR3 region has 12 residues. The CDR3 here is CASSDLGPEAFF. DNA for the CDR3: TGTGCCAGCAGTGACCTGGGGCCTGAAGCTTTCTTT.

This clonotype was counted between two and nine times. The V gene is TRBV12-3 or TRBV12-4, the J gene TRBJ2-3; TRBD1 matches at 8 bases. Losses at the gene ends were 6 bases for V and 14 bases for J; bases not matched to a gene: 16. The CDR3 covers 14 residues. The CDR3 sequence is CASSPEGTGYTRYF. The CDR3 nucleotides read TGTGCCAGCAGCCCTGAAGGGACAGGATATACCCGGTATTTT.

This clonotype was picked up many times. The genes are TRBV7-6 and TRBJ1-1; D perhaps matches TRBD1 (5 bases). The CDR3 runs 15 residues. The V gene lost 1 base and the J gene lost 1 base, with 10 bases spanning the gap. Germline CDR1 and CDR2: SGHVS and FNYEAQ. As DNA, the CDR3 is TGTGCCAGCAGCTTAGAGTCAGGGAGGAACACTGAAGCTTTCTTT. Translation gives CASSLESGRNTEAFF.

This rearrangement joins TRBV19 to TRBJ2-1; D remains ambiguous. The germline V gene has CDR1 LNHDA and CDR2 SQIVND (reference sequence). V was pared by 3 bases and J by 0 bases, with 6 bases between. This CDR3 has 14 residues. In DNA, the CDR3 is TGTGCCAGTAGTATCTCGAGCTCCTACAATGAGCAGTTCTTC. Translation gives CASSISSSYNEQFF.

This chain uses TRBV7-9 with TRBJ1-4; D might be TRBD1 (5 bases). V was clipped by 5 bases and J by 4 bases, with 14 bases between them. The CDR3 loop spans 15 amino acids. Germline V CDR1 and CDR2: SEHNR, FQNEAQ (reference sequence). The CDR3 DNA reads as TGTGCCAGCAGCGGCCTCGGGACGGATAATGAAAAACTGTTTTTT. Translated, it gives CASSGLGTDNEKLFF. Filled out from reference TRBV7-9 and TRBJ1-4, the complete variable domain reads DTGVSQNPRHKITKRGQNVTFRCDPISEHNRLYWYRQTLGQGPEFLTYFQNEAQLEKSRLLSDRFSAERPKGSFSTLEIQRTEQGDSAMYLCASSGLGTDNEKLFFGSGTQLSVL.

The CDR3 region has the DNA TGTGCCATCAGTGAGACGGAATACGGTTCCAAAAACATTCAGTACTTC. Translation gives CAISETEYGSKNIQYF. V is TRBV10-3 and J is TRBJ2-4; D uncertain. V lost 2 bases and J lost 2, with 13 bases in between. Germline CDR1 reads ENHRY; CDR2 reads SYGVKD. CDR3 length equals 16 residues.

The chain combines TRBV7-9 with TRBJ1-1; no definite D call. The CDR3 consists of 13 residues. Per germline, CDR1 SEHNR and CDR2 FQNEAQ (reference sequence). V was trimmed by 2 bases and J by 1 base, leaving 5 bases between them. Here the CDR3 DNA reads TGTGCCAGCAGCTTAAACCAGAACACTGAAGCTTTCTTT. It translates to CASSLNQNTEAFF.

CDR3 nucleotide sequence: TGTGCCAGCAGCCCGGTTTTCTCGGGCGTGGGAGAGACCCAGTACTTC. This codes for CASSPVFSGVGETQYF. The chain carries TRBV11-2 and TRBJ2-5; no clear D. This CDR3 spans 16 amino acids. V was pared by 5 bases and J by 4 bases, with 20 bases between. Per the germline V gene, CDR1 is SGHAT and CDR2 is FQNNGV.

This clonotype appeared a few times. The chain is built from TRBV12-3 or TRBV12-4 and TRBJ2-3, with D unclear. Trimming took 2 bases from V and 5 from J, leaving 11 bases between them. This CDR3 spans 14 amino acids. CDR3 sequence reads: CASSLSPLGDTQYF. In nucleotides, the CDR3 is TGTGCCAGCAGTTTATCGCCCTTGGGAGATACGCAGTATTTT.

The chain links TRBV2 to TRBJ1-1, with 7 bases matching TRBD1. Germline CDR1 is SNHLY and CDR2 is FYNNEI. The trim removed 6 bases at V and 1 base at J, leaving 8 bases unmatched. The CDR3 totals 15 residues. CDR3 loop: CASRDRITRNTEAFF. CDR3 coding DNA: TGTGCCAGCAGGGACAGGATTACACGGAACACTGAAGCTTTCTTT.

This chain uses TRBV25-1 with TRBJ2-3; TRBD2 matches at 8 bases. The trim removed 3 bases at V and 7 bases at J, leaving 18 bases unmatched. The CDR3 is 18 amino acids. Germline V lookup: CDR1 MGHDK, CDR2 SYGVNS. The CDR3 here is CASSELLPERELRHTQYF. As DNA, the CDR3 is TGTGCCAGCAGTGAGCTTCTACCAGAGCGGGAGTTGCGTCATACGCAGTATTTT.

A few counts support this clonotype. The rearrangement uses TRBV20-1 and TRBJ2-7; D possibly matches TRBD1 or TRBD2 (6 bases each). CDR1 DFQATT and CDR2 SNEGSKA come from the germline V gene (reference sequence). The CDR3 runs 15 residues. The ends were cut back, 5 bases at V and 4 bases at J, with 21 bases in the middle. The CDR3 here is CSAYDSGAGRYEQYF. In DNA, the CDR3 is TGCAGTGCTTACGACTCGGGGGCGGGGAGGTACGAGCAGTACTTC.

This clonotype was seen more than once but under ten times. This sequence joins TRBV10-3 and TRBJ1-2; 9 positions match TRBD1. The CDR3 has 13 residues. Trimming took 6 bases from V and 3 from J; bases not matched to a gene: 2. The germline V gene has CDR1 ENHRY and CDR2 SYGVKD. The CDR3 loop reads CAISTGGDYGYTF. DNA of the CDR3: TGTGCCATCAGCACAGGGGGCGACTATGGCTACACCTTC.

This clonotype was detected a few times. The J gene is TRBJ1-5, the V gene TRBV2; D is unresolved. Germline CDR1 reads SNHLY; CDR2 reads FYNNEI. The CDR3 runs 11 residues. V was cut by 6 bases and J by 6 bases, with 6 bases left in between. CDR3 protein: CASSQGQPQHF. CDR3 DNA sequence: TGTGCCAGCAGCCAAGGTCAGCCCCAGCATTTT.

The J gene is TRBJ2-7, the V gene TRBV4-1, with 8 bases fitting TRBD1. Trimming cost V 3 bases and J 2 bases; bases outside gene matches: 9. The CDR3 is 16 amino acids. CDR1 MGHRA and CDR2 YSYEKL come from the germline V gene. DNA for the CDR3: TGCGCCAGCAGCCATAACCAGGGGGCCCTCCCCTACGAGCAGTACTTC. Protein sequence: CASSHNQGALPYEQYF.

The CDR3: CASSDRGGRNEQYF. CDR3 DNA: TGTGCCAGCAGCGACAGGGGGGGAAGAAACGAGCAGTACTTC. The gene calls are TRBV12-3 or TRBV12-4 and TRBJ2-7; 9 positions agree with TRBD1. The CDR3 has 14 residues. Unmatched junction bases numbered 8, after V lost 6 bases and J lost 5 bases.

This clonotype has just a few counts. This chain links TRBV4-1 with TRBJ1-5; 8 bases map to TRBD1. V trimming: 2 bases; J trimming: 6 bases; junction bases outside the gene matches: 9. The CDR3 sequence is 16 residues long. The germline V gene has CDR1 MGHRA and CDR2 YSYEKL. The CDR3, as DNA: TGCGCCAGCAGCCAACCAAACCCGACAGGGGTTCAGCCCCAGCATTTT. Translation gives CASSQPNPTGVQPQHF.

The chain carries TRBV9 and TRBJ1-6; D uncertain. The V gene lost 0 bases and the J gene lost 9 bases, with 7 bases spanning the gap. Per germline, CDR1 SGDLS and CDR2 YYNGEE. This CDR3 has 13 amino acids. This chain's CDR3 is CASSVGGSSPLHF. DNA for the CDR3: TGTGCCAGCAGCGTAGGTGGGAGTTCACCCCTCCACTTT.

The chain links TRBV2 to TRBJ2-2; 9 bases align to TRBD1. The CDR3 has 14 amino acids. Trimming took 7 bases from V and 4 from J; bases not matched to a gene: 4. CDR1 is SNHLY, CDR2 FYNNEI, per germline. CDR3 nucleotide sequence: TGTGCCAGCACCTTGACAGGGGGCACCGGGGAGCTGTTTTTT. Residues: CASTLTGGTGELFF.

The chain recombines TRBV7-3 with TRBJ2-2; 9 bases fit TRBD2. Germline V gene lookup returns CDR1 SGHTA and CDR2 FQGTGA. J gave up 6 bases and V 2 bases, and 10 bases lay outside the gene matches. This CDR3 has 17 amino acids. The CDR3 DNA reads as TGTGCCAGCAGCTTAGTACCTCCGGGACTAGCAGCCGGGGAGCTGTTTTTT. Translation gives CASSLVPPGLAAGELFF.

This chain connects TRBV7-3 to TRBJ1-6, with D perhaps TRBD1 (5 bases). The CDR3 length is 14 residues. Germline values: CDR1 SGHTA, CDR2 FQGTGA. V lost 4 bases, J lost 9 bases, and 13 bases lay in between. CDR3 sequence: CASSSDRKGSPLHF. In DNA, the CDR3 is TGTGCCAGCAGCTCCGACAGAAAGGGTTCACCCCTCCACTTT.

This rearrangement joins TRBV11-1 to TRBJ1-1; 7 bases align to TRBD1. V trimming: 5 bases; J trimming: 1 base; junction bases outside the gene matches: 7. The CDR3 loop spans 15 amino acids. Germline CDR1 is SGHAT and CDR2 is FQDESV (reference sequence). The CDR3: CASSPRQGGNTEAFF. The DNA of the CDR3 is TGTGCCAGCAGCCCCCGACAGGGAGGGAACACTGAAGCTTTCTTT.

The chain is built from TRBV6-5 and TRBJ1-5; D uncertain. CDR3 length: 13 residues. CDR1 is MNHEY and CDR2 is SVGAGI in the germline V gene. Trimming took off 7 bases at V and 7 bases at J, with 14 bases between the two ends. The CDR3 loop reads CASMRAGGQPQHF. The CDR3 DNA sequence: TGTGCCAGCATGAGGGCAGGCGGGCAGCCCCAGCATTTT.